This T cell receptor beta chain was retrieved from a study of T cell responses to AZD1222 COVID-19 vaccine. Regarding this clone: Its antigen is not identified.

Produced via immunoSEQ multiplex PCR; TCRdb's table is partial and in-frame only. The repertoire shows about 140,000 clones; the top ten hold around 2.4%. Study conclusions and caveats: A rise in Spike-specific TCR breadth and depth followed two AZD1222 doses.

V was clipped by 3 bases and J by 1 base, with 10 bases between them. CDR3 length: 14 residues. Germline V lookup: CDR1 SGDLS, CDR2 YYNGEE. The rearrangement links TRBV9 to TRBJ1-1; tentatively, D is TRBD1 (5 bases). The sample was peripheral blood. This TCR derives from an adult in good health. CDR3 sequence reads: CASSGLGANTEAFF. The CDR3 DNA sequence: TGTGCCAGCAGCGGCCTCGGGGCGAACACTGAAGCTTTCTTT.